These 31 T cell receptor beta chains share one sample of origin, sequenced in a study of blood T cells in healthy people across ages. A sample-barcoded 5' primer and a J-beta primer mix were used in a second PCR of roughly 7 to 12 cycles. Each CDR3 protein gets one entry after TCRdb re-called the 5' RACE reads with MiXCR. The sample lists about 1.1 million distinct CDR3 sequences, around two fifths occurring once. The sample comprised blood. All receptors come from a man aged 18 to 30 in good health.

Of note for this clonotype: Germline and junction disagree at one end, which may indicate a read error. The J gene is TRBJ2-2, the V gene TRBV7-7, with a tentative D call TRBD2 (6 bases). CDR1 SSHAT and CDR2 FNYEAQ come from the germline V gene (reference sequence). The CDR3 loop spans 16 amino acids. The CDR3 sequence is CASSLVSGLGTGELFF. The CDR3 DNA reads as TGTGCTAGCAGCTTAGTGTCGGGACTGGGGACCGGGGAGCTGTTTTTT.

This clonotype was observed many times. This sequence joins TRBV12-3 or TRBV12-4 and TRBJ2-7, with D unresolved. There are 11 residues in the CDR3. Deletions cut 1 base from V and 6 bases from J, with 4 bases between. In DNA form, the CDR3 reads TGTGCCAGCAGTTTAGGGAGCGAGCAGTACTTC. It is translated as CASSLGSEQYF.

The rearrangement uses TRBV12-3 or TRBV12-4 and TRBJ1-1; D is undetermined. The CDR3 loop spans 13 amino acids. V lost 7 bases to trimming and J lost 2 bases, with 11 bases between them. The CDR3 DNA sequence: TGTGCCAGCATTCGGACCGCTAACACTGAAGCTTTCTTT. Translation gives CASIRTANTEAFF.

V usage is TRBV5-1 and J usage is TRBJ2-1; D gene uncertain. Trimming shortened V by 1 base and J by 1 base, and 12 bases separated the two germline ends. This CDR3 has 16 amino acids. Germline V gene data show CDR1 as SGHRS and CDR2 as YFSETQ. This CDR3 is CASSLRVSSSYNEQFF. CDR3 DNA: TGCGCCAGCAGCTTGAGGGTCAGCTCTTCCTACAATGAGCAGTTCTTC.

This clonotype was seen repeatedly, ten times or more. V and J are TRBV7-2 and TRBJ2-1; D is perhaps TRBD1 (5 bases). V was trimmed by 4 bases and J by 3 bases, leaving 13 bases between them. The V gene's germline CDR1 is SGHTA and CDR2 FQGNSA. This CDR3 is 15 amino acids long. The chain's CDR3 is CASSYSRQSYNEQFF. In DNA, the CDR3 is TGTGCCAGCAGCTACTCGAGACAGAGCTACAATGAGCAGTTCTTC.

The chain recombines TRBV7-8 with TRBJ1-5; D remains unclear. Trimming removed 2 bases at V and 9 bases at J, with 8 bases between. CDR1 and CDR2 (germline): SGHVS, FQNEAQ. The CDR3 runs to 12 residues. Written as DNA, the CDR3 is TGTGCCAGCAGCTTAAGTGAGGGGCCCCAGCATTTT. Amino acids: CASSLSEGPQHF.

The J gene is TRBJ2-5, the V gene TRBV4-1, with D maybe TRBD2 (6 bases). The germline CDR1 and CDR2 sequences are MGHRA and YSYEKL. There are 17 residues in the CDR3. V was pared by 1 base and J by 11 bases, with 26 bases between. In DNA, the CDR3 is TGCGCCAGCAGCCAAGGAGGCGGGGAGGTCAGCTACAATGAGCAGTACTTC. Residues: CASSQGGGEVSYNEQYF.

This clonotype was seen a handful of times. The CDR3 region is CASSTRTSGGSYEQYF. The CDR3 DNA is TGTGCCAGCAGCACCCGGACTAGCGGGGGATCGTACGAGCAGTACTTC. The J gene is TRBJ2-7, the V gene TRBV9, with TRBD2 matching 13 bases. Germline lookup yields CDR1 SGDLS and CDR2 YYNGEE. This CDR3 comprises 16 residues. The junction had 8 bases not matched to a gene; V was cut back by 4 bases and J by 4 bases.

In this sample, this clonotype turned up a few times. The gene calls are TRBV2 and TRBJ1-1; D may be TRBD1 (6 bases). The CDR3 loop spans 14 amino acids. V was clipped by 10 bases and J by 6 bases, with 21 bases between them. Germline CDR1 SNHLY, CDR2 FYNNEI. CDR3 DNA: TGTGCCACCGCTTTTGGACGGGACAACGCTGAAGCTTTCTTT. Its protein product is CATAFGRDNAEAFF.

The V gene is TRBV10-3, the J gene TRBJ1-2; 8 bases agree with TRBD1. Trimming took 8 bases from V and 4 from J; bases not matched to a gene: 9. Germline V gene data show CDR1 as ENHRY and CDR2 as SYGVKD. This CDR3 has 14 residues. The CDR3 bases are TGTGCCATCTCGATAGGAACAGGGGGCTATGGCTACACCTTC. This gives the protein CAISIGTGGYGYTF.

This clonotype was observed a handful of times. The chain recombines TRBV20-1 with TRBJ2-3; TRBD2 aligns across 7 bases. From germline, CDR1 is DFQATT and CDR2 SNEGSKA (reference sequence). The junction had 8 bases not matched to a gene; V was cut back by 0 bases and J by 5 bases. CDR3 length equals 15 residues. The CDR3 DNA follows: TGCAGTGCTAGAGATGGCGGGGGTAAGAAAGATACGCAGTATTTT. Translation gives CSARDGGGKKDTQYF.

Of note for this clonotype: One end of the junction does not line up with germline, which may come from a read error. The V gene is TRBV4-1, the J gene TRBJ1-4; D gene unclear. The CDR3 runs 15 residues. Germline assignment: CDR1 MGHRA and CDR2 YSYEKL. The CDR3 DNA reads as TGCACCAGCAGCCCCGCCCGGGAACATAATGAAAAACTGTTTTTT. It is translated as CTSSPAREHNEKLFF.

This clonotype was detected only a few times. As DNA, the CDR3 is TGCAGCGTTGGCCGGACAGGGACTGGCTACACCTTC. It translates to CSVGRTGTGYTF. The chain joins TRBV29-1 to TRBJ1-2, with TRBD1 matching 8 bases. The CDR3 consists of 12 residues. V shed 4 bases, J shed 7 bases, and the junction held 5 bases outside the gene matches. CDR1 and CDR2 from the germline V gene are SQVTM and ANQGSEA.

The chain employs TRBV12-5 and TRBJ1-1, with D hard to call. Per the germline V gene, CDR1 is LGHNT and CDR2 is FRNRAP. V lost 1 base and J 7 bases, leaving 7 bases between the germline ends. The CDR3 has 12 amino acids. The CDR3 DNA sequence: TGTGCTAGTGGTTTGGCGTCGGATGAAGCTTTCTTT. This sequence encodes CASGLASDEAFF. Drawing the rest from reference TRBV12-5 and TRBJ1-1, the complete variable domain is DARVTQTPRHKVTEMGQEVTMRCQPILGHNTVFWYRQTMMQGLELLAYFRNRAPLDDSGMPKDRFSAEMPDATLATLKIQPSEPRDSAVYFCASGLASDEAFFGQGTRLTVV.

This clonotype came up a few times. CDR3 protein: CASSLWTSTDTQYF. The CDR3 region has the DNA TGTGCCAGCAGTTTATGGACAAGCACAGATACGCAGTATTTT. V usage is TRBV27 and J usage is TRBJ2-3; D is possibly TRBD1 (5 bases). Trimming shortened V by 1 base and J by 0 bases, and 5 bases separated the two germline ends. The CDR3 has 14 amino acids. Germline loops: CDR1 MNHEY, CDR2 SMNVEV (reference sequence).

The chain couples TRBV20-1 to TRBJ1-5; D is uncertain. CDR3 length: 19 amino acids. Trimming pared 1 base from V and 0 bases from J, leaving 22 bases between. The germline gives CDR1 DFQATT, CDR2 SNEGSKA (reference sequence). The CDR3 here is CSARVGPKADYYSNQPQHF. The CDR3 DNA reads as TGCAGTGCTAGAGTTGGGCCGAAGGCAGATTATTATAGCAATCAGCCCCAGCATTTT.

This clonotype was seen repeatedly, ten times or more. The CDR3 coding sequence is TGTGCCAGCAGTTACTCCATGAACACTGAAGCTTTCTTT. Protein: CASSYSMNTEAFF. This chain links TRBV6-5 with TRBJ1-1; D not certain. The CDR3 sequence is 13 residues long. V was shortened by 0 bases and J by 0 bases, with 2 bases between the two germline ends. The germline V gene encodes CDR1 MNHEY and CDR2 SVGAGI.

The genes are TRBV7-3 and TRBJ1-1; 9 nucleotides agree with TRBD1. The CDR3 has 13 residues. The V gene end was trimmed by 5 bases and the J gene end by 5 bases; junction bases not matched to a gene: 3. CDR1 is SGHTA, CDR2 FQGTGA, per germline. The CDR3 loop reads CASSTGTGTEAFF. The CDR3 DNA is TGTGCCAGCAGCACCGGGACAGGGACTGAAGCTTTCTTT.

This chain links TRBV27 with TRBJ1-6; no definite D call. Trimming pared 0 bases from V and 10 bases from J, leaving 4 bases between. Germline V gene data show CDR1 as MNHEY and CDR2 as SMNVEV (reference sequence). There are 12 residues in the CDR3. This CDR3 is CASSLSRSPLHF. CDR3 nucleotides: TGTGCCAGCAGTTTATCGAGGTCACCCCTCCACTTT.

The CDR3 reads CATSDGTGVAYNEQFF. The DNA of the CDR3 is TGTGCCACCAGTGATGGGACTGGGGTGGCCTACAATGAGCAGTTCTTC. The chain couples TRBV24-1 to TRBJ2-1, with D possibly TRBD2 on 6 matching bases. Germline V gene data show CDR1 as KGHDR and CDR2 as SFDVKD. With 3 bases removed from V and 2 bases from J, the gap between germline ends came to 13 bases. The CDR3 extends over 16 amino acids.

This clonotype was seen a handful of times. The chain carries TRBV29-1 and TRBJ2-5; TRBD2 might be the D (6 bases). The germline V and J ends were trimmed by 7 bases and 3 bases, with 6 bases remaining between them. Germline-derived CDR1 and CDR2 are SQVTM and ANQGSEA. The CDR3 loop spans 10 amino acids. CDR3 sequence reads: CSAGEETQYF. CDR3 nucleotide sequence: TGCAGCGCGGGGGAAGAGACCCAGTACTTC. The variable domain in full, with the rest retrieved from reference TRBV29-1 and TRBJ2-5, is SAVISQKPSRDICQRGTSLTIQCQVDSQVTMMFWYRQQPGQSLTLIATANQGSEATYESGFVIDKFPISRPNLTFSTLTVSNMSPEDSSIYLCSAGEETQYFGPGTRLLVL.

The sample holds a few counts of this clonotype. The genes are TRBV16 and TRBJ1-5, with a tentative D call TRBD1 (6 bases). The CDR3 has 16 residues. CDR1 and CDR2 from the germline V gene are KGHSY and FQNENV. V was pared by 1 base and J by 2 bases, with 12 bases between. CDR3 loop: CASSQLNRVGNQPQHF. CDR3 in DNA: TGTGCCAGCAGCCAATTAAACAGGGTGGGCAATCAGCCCCAGCATTTT.

The V call is TRBV7-9, the J call TRBJ2-5; D is undetermined. From germline, CDR1 is SEHNR and CDR2 FQNEAQ (reference sequence). Trimming stripped 3 bases from V and 3 bases from J, with 17 bases between. The CDR3 has 16 amino acids. The CDR3 nucleotides are TGTGCCAGCAGCTTTGAACAAGGATTAACCGAAGAGACCCAGTACTTC. It specifies CASSFEQGLTEETQYF.

The V gene is TRBV12-3 or TRBV12-4, the J gene TRBJ2-1, with TRBD1 matching 7 bases. V shed 5 bases and J 8 bases; nucleotides not matched to a gene: 18. The CDR3 contains 17 residues. For the CDR3, the DNA is TGTGCCAGCAGTAAAGACAGACAGGGCCTGGGGGCCGATGAGCAGTTCTTC. As protein: CASSKDRQGLGADEQFF.

The V gene is TRBV5-5, the J gene TRBJ2-1; 9 positions agree with TRBD1. The CDR3 runs to 15 residues. V gave up 4 bases and J gave up 5 bases; unmatched junction bases: 7. Germline CDR1 is SGHKS and CDR2 is YYEKEE (reference sequence). CDR3: CASSMDRGRNNEQFF. DNA for the CDR3: TGTGCCAGCAGCATGGACAGGGGCAGAAACAATGAGCAGTTCTTC. The full variable domain, rest sourced from reference TRBV5-5 and TRBJ2-1, is DAGVTQSPTHLIKTRGQQVTLRCSPISGHKSVSWYQQVLGQGPQFIFQYYEKEERGRGNFPDRFSARQFPNYSSELNVNALLLGDSALYLCASSMDRGRNNEQFFGPGTRLTVL.

This clonotype was seen only a few times. The chain employs TRBV10-3 and TRBJ2-1, with TRBD1 matching 8 bases. The V segment lost 10 bases and the J segment 6 bases; nucleotides outside the gene matches: 14. Germline V gives CDR1 ENHRY, CDR2 SYGVKD. The CDR3 has 15 amino acids. CDR3 nucleotides: TGTGCCACCGCAGTAGGACAGGGAGAGGGCAATGAGCAGTTCTTC. It codes for CATAVGQGEGNEQFF.

This clonotype was counted at least ten times. J is TRBJ2-3 and V is TRBV10-3, with 9 bases lining up with TRBD2. The germline V gene encodes CDR1 ENHRY and CDR2 SYGVKD. With 6 bases clipped from V and 2 bases from J, the junction kept 6 bases outside the gene matches. The CDR3 is 15 amino acids. CDR3 residues: CAISRLADYTDTQYF. The CDR3 DNA follows: TGTGCCATCAGCCGACTAGCGGACTACACAGATACGCAGTATTTT.

This chain links TRBV6-6 with TRBJ2-7; D perhaps matches TRBD2 (5 bases). This CDR3 has 16 residues. CDR1 and CDR2 (germline): MNHNY, SVGAGI (reference sequence). The germline V and J ends were trimmed by 0 bases and 3 bases, with 15 bases remaining between them. The CDR3: CASSYSNGGKYYEQYF. The CDR3 DNA sequence: TGTGCCAGCAGTTACTCGAACGGAGGAAAATACTACGAGCAGTACTTC.

This clonotype was counted between two and nine times. The chain links TRBV9 to TRBJ1-2; D not resolved. Germline loops: CDR1 SGDLS, CDR2 YYNGEE. Trimming shortened V by 4 bases and J by 6 bases, and 19 bases separated the two germline ends. The CDR3 runs to 15 residues. CDR3 in DNA: TGTGCCAGCAGCTCTGGACCGTCCGCGAGGAATGGCTACACCTTC. Its translation is CASSSGPSARNGYTF.

The rearrangement uses TRBV5-1 and TRBJ1-1; D perhaps matches TRBD1 (5 bases). Per the germline V gene, CDR1 is SGHRS and CDR2 is YFSETQ. Trimming pared 7 bases from V and 2 bases from J, leaving 12 bases between. The CDR3 covers 13 residues. CDR3 sequence reads: CASLSGPNTEAFF. The CDR3 DNA reads as TGCGCCAGCCTGTCGGGACCCAACACTGAAGCTTTCTTT.

The CDR3: CSRTDSYNEQFF. The CDR3 DNA follows: TGCAGTAGGACAGATTCCTACAATGAGCAGTTCTTC. The V call is TRBV20-1, the J call TRBJ2-1; D might be TRBD1 (6 bases). This CDR3 region has 12 residues. CDR1 and CDR2 from the germline V gene are DFQATT and SNEGSKA (reference sequence). Trimming left V 8 bases short and J 1 base short, with 9 bases between.